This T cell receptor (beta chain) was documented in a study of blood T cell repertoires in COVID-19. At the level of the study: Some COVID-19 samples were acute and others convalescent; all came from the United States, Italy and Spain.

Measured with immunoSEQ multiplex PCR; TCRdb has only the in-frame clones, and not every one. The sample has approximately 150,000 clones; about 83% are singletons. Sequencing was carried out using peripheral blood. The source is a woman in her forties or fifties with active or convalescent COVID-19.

The CDR3 loop is CASRLSRGAVENSYEQYF. CDR3 DNA sequence: TGTGCAAGTCGCCTCTCCCGGGGGGCGGTCGAAAACTCCTACGAGCAGTACTTC. The V call is TRBV12-2, the J call TRBJ2-7; the listed D gene, TRBD2, was not tested against the DNA. TRBV12-2 is a pseudogene segment. This CDR3 contains 18 residues.